One and the same sample provided the 20 T cell receptor beta chains below, sequenced in a study of CXCR3-negative and CXCR3-positive naive CD8 T cells. It was by 5' RACE with UMI labels that the TRB cDNA libraries were prepared. TCRdb re-called the 5' RACE reads; one entry per CDR3 protein, DNA not given. Recorded for this sample: about 4,800 distinct CDR3 sequences. Sequenced input: naive CXCR3- CD8+ T cells from blood. The subset denotes: CD45RO-CCR7+CD27+CD95- naive CD8+ T cells lacking CXCR3 (TNR3-). The receptors derive from a human donor in good health. Some clones in this sample may be carry-over from other donors' samples.

The V gene is TRBV7-6, the J gene TRBJ1-1; lacking DNA, the TRBD1 call made by TCRdb goes unchecked. The CDR3 is 13 residues long. Germline CDR1 is SGHVS and CDR2 is FNYEAQ. CDR3 in amino acids: CASRPGQHTEAFF. Filled out from reference TRBV7-6 and TRBJ1-1, the complete variable domain reads GAGVSQSPRYKVTKRGQDVALRCDPISGHVSLYWYRQALGQGPEFLTYFNYEAQQDKSGLPNDRFSAERPEGSISTLTIQRTEQRDSAMYRCASRPGQHTEAFFGQGTRLTVV.

The chain joins TRBV2 to TRBJ2-7; TCRdb designates TRBD2, a call that cannot be tested without DNA. This CDR3 is built from 13 residues. The germline V gene has CDR1 SNHLY and CDR2 FYNNEI. The CDR3 region is CASSLLAGYEQYF. The whole variable domain, filled in from reference TRBV2 and TRBJ2-7, reads EPEVTQTPSHQVTQMGQEVILRCVPISNHLYFYWYRQILGQKVEFLVSFYNNEISEKSEIFDDQFSVERPDGSNFTLKIRSTKLEDSAMYFCASSLLAGYEQYFGPGTRLTVT.

By frequency, this clonotype is medium-sized. The chain employs TRBV29-1 and TRBJ2-1; TCRdb indicates TRBD2, and absent DNA this call remains unverified. In germline, CDR1 is SQVTM, CDR2 ANQGSEA. CDR3 length: 15 residues. The CDR3 loop reads CSAPGASFPYNEQFF.

Judged by frequency, this clonotype is medium-sized. The V gene is TRBV20-1, the J gene TRBJ2-7. Looked up from germline, CDR1 is DFQATT and CDR2 is SNEGSKA (reference sequence). The CDR3 runs to 12 residues. The CDR3 protein is CSARKDRLEQYF.

The rearrangement joins TRBV5-1 to TRBJ2-3; TCRdb proposes TRBD2, but this gene call is untestable without DNA. Germline V gene sequence: CDR1 SGHRS, CDR2 YFSETQ. The CDR3 is 19 residues long. CDR3 sequence reads: CASSPLLAGGPSGTDTQYF.

The chain has TRBV5-1 and TRBJ2-1; TCRdb's D gene call, TRBD1, goes unchecked for lack of DNA. CDR1 and CDR2 from the germline V gene are SGHRS and YFSETQ. This CDR3 has 14 residues. CDR3 in amino acids: CASSLAGEGGEQFF.

The CDR3: CASSPISGGRNTGELFF. This sequence joins TRBV4-1 and TRBJ2-2; TCRdb outputs TRBD1, but without DNA this stays unchecked. Looked up from germline, CDR1 is MGHRA and CDR2 is YSYEKL. CDR3 length: 17 residues.

In terms of frequency, this clonotype is medium-sized. The V and J genes are TRBV18 and TRBJ2-5. Germline-derived CDR1 and CDR2 are KGHSH and LQKENI. This CDR3 region has 12 residues. The CDR3 region is CASSPNQETQYF.

This clonotype counts as medium-sized by frequency. V and J are TRBV7-8 and TRBJ2-5; without DNA, the TCRdb call of TRBD2 cannot be checked. The CDR3 has 18 amino acids. Germline V gene sequence: CDR1 SGHVS, CDR2 FQNEAQ. CDR3 amino acids: CASSLEIGGLAGPETQYF. Using reference TRBV7-8 and TRBJ2-5 for the parts outside the CDR3, the full variable domain is GAGVSQSPRYKVAKRGQDVALRCDPISGHVSLFWYQQALGQGPEFLTYFQNEAQLDKSGLPSDRFFAERPEGSVSTLKIQRTQQEDSAVYLCASSLEIGGLAGPETQYFGPGTRLLVL.

The genes are TRBV7-9 and TRBJ1-2; TCRdb indicates TRBD1, and absent DNA this call remains unverified. The CDR3 has 13 amino acids. Germline assignment: CDR1 SEHNR and CDR2 FQNEAQ (reference sequence). The CDR3 here is CASSPDRGYGYTF.

The chain recombines TRBV29-1 with TRBJ1-1; TCRdb's assignment of TRBD1 cannot be checked, as there is no DNA. Germline values: CDR1 SQVTM, CDR2 ANQGSEA. The length of the CDR3 is 14 residues. This chain's CDR3 is CSVGTTGGKTEAFF.

This clonotype is deemed large (0.1 to 1%) by its frequency. The chain is built from TRBV3-1 and TRBJ2-3; the TCRdb D gene call, TRBD1, has no DNA to confirm it. There are 17 residues in the CDR3. Germline assignment: CDR1 LGHDT and CDR2 YNNKEL (reference sequence). This chain's CDR3 is CASSQGPPGRMVDTQYF.

This sequence joins TRBV7-9 and TRBJ2-7. Germline V gene lookup returns CDR1 SEHNR and CDR2 FQNEAQ (reference sequence). The CDR3 runs to 12 residues. The CDR3 is CASSERPYEQYF.

This clonotype is medium-sized by frequency. V is TRBV29-1 and J is TRBJ2-7. CDR1 and CDR2 (germline): SQVTM, ANQGSEA. This CDR3 has 14 residues. CDR3 protein: CSVVETYSSYEQYF.

This clonotype is identified as medium-sized from frequency. The CDR3 is CASSTGTGGSPLHF. This sequence joins TRBV7-9 and TRBJ1-6; the D call of TRBD1 rests on TCRdb alone, since no DNA is present to check it. Germline assignment: CDR1 SEHNR and CDR2 FQNEAQ (reference sequence). The CDR3 runs to 14 residues.

In terms of frequency, this clonotype is medium-sized (0.01 to 0.1%). V is TRBV20-1 and J is TRBJ2-7; no DNA is available, so the TRBD2 call from TCRdb remains unchecked. The CDR3 length is 14 residues. In germline, CDR1 is DFQATT, CDR2 SNEGSKA (reference sequence). The chain's CDR3 is CSARGGDSSYEQYF.

V gene TRBV21-1 combines with J gene TRBJ2-3; TCRdb reports TRBD2, a call that lacks DNA to check it against. TRBV21-1 is labeled a pseudogene. The CDR3 is made up of 15 amino acids. CDR3 loop: CASSNWTRATDTQYF.

Frequency places this clonotype as medium-sized (0.01 to 0.1%). J is TRBJ2-1 and V is TRBV20-1; checking the TCRdb D call of TRBD2 is not possible without DNA. Germline V CDR1 and CDR2: DFQATT, SNEGSKA (reference sequence). There are 13 residues in the CDR3. The CDR3: CSRTSGSYNEQFF.

This clonotype is identified as medium-sized (0.01 to 0.1%) from frequency. This chain joins TRBV5-1 and TRBJ2-7. The CDR3 spans 13 residues. Germline V gene sequence: CDR1 SGHRS, CDR2 YFSETQ. This CDR3 reads CASSLDRAYEQYF.

This rearrangement joins TRBV20-1 to TRBJ2-1; TCRdb indicates TRBD2, and absent DNA this call remains unverified. This CDR3 has 14 residues. Germline V gene sequence: CDR1 DFQATT, CDR2 SNEGSKA (reference sequence). This CDR3 is CSGEKRSSYNEQFF.